The sequence of this T cell receptor beta chain was determined in a study of T cell responses to AZD1222 COVID-19 vaccine. Study-wide points: Following two doses of AZD1222, Spike-specific TCR breadth and depth rose. Among spike-specific TCRs, nearly half reportedly target unmutated variant regions. Clonal diversity may have been underestimated, and the donors were mostly white British, with more females than males. Among AZD1222 vaccinees, only 5 to 7 were seropositive at baseline.

Points on this clone: Its antigen is currently unknown.

Per the germline V gene, CDR1 is MNHNY and CDR2 is SVGAGI (reference sequence). The V segment lost 2 bases and the J segment 8 bases; nucleotides outside the gene matches: 8. The CDR3 loop spans 15 amino acids. TCRdb's table, derived via immunoSEQ multiplex PCR, lists solely in-frame clones and lacks some. The sample contains around 79,000 clones, around 88% of which appear only once. This TCR derives from an adult in good health. The gene calls are TRBV6-6 and TRBJ1-4; TRBD1 matches 7 bases. Material: peripheral blood, obtained on day 0 of AZD1222 vaccination. CDR3 bases: TGTGCCAGCAGTTACAGTCCACAGGGGCCCGAAAAACTGTTTTTT. Protein sequence: CASSYSPQGPEKLFF.